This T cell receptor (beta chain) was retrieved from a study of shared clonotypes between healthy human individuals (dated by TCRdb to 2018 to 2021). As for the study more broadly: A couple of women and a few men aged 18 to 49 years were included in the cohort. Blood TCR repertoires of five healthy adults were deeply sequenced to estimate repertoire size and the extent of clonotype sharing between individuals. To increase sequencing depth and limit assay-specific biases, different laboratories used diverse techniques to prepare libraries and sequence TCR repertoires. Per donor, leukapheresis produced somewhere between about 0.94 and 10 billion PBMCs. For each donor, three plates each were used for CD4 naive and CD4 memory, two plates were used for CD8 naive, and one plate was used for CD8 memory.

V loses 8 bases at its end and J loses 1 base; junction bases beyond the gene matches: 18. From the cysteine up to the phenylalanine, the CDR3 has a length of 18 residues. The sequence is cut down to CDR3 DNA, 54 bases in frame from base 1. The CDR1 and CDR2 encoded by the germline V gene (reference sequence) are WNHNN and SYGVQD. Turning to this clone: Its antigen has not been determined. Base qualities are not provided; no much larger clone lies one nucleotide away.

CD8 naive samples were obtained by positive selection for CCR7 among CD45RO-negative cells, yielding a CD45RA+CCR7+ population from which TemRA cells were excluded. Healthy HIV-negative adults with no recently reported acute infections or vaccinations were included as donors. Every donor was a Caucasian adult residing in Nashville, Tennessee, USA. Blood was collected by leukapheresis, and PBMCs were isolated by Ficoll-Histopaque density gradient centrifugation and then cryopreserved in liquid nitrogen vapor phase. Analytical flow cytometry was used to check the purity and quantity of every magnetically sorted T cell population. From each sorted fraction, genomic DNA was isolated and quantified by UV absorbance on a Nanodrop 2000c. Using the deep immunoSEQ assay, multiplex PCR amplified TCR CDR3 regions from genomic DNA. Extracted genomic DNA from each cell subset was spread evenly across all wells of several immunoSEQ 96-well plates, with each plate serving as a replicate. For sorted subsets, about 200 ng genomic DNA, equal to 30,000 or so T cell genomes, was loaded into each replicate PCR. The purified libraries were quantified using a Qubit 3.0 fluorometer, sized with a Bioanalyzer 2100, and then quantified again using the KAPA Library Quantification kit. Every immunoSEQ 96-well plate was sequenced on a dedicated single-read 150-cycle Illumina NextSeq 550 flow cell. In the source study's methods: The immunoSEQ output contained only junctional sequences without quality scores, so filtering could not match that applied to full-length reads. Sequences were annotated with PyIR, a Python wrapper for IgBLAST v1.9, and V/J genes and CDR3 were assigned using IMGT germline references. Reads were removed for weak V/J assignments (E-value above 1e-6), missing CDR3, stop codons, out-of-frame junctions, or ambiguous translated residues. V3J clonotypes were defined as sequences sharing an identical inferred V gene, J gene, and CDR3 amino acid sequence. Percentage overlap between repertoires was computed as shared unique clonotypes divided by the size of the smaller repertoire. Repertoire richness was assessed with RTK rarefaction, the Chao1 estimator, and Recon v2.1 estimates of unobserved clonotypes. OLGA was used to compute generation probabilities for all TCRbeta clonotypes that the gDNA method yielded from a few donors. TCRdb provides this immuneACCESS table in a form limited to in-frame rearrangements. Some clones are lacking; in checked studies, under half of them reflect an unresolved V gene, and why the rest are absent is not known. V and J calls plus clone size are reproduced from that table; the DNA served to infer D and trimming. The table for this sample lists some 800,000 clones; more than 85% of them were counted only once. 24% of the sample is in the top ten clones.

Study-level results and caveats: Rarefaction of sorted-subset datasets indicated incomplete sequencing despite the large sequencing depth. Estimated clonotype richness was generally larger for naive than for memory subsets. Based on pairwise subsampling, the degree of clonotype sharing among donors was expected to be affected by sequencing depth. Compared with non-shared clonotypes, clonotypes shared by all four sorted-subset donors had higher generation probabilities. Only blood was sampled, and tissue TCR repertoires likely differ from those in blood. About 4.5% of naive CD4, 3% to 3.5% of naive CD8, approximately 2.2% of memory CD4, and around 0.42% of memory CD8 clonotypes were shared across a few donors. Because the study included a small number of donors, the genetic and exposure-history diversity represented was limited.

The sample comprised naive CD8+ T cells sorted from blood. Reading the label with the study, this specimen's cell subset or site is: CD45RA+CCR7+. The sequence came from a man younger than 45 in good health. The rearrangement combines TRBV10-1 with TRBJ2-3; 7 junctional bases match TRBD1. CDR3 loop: CASVGTVNPQPCTDTQYF. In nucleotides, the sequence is TGCGCCAGCGTCGGGACAGTAAACCCCCAACCCTGCACAGATACGCAGTATTTT.